Below, 4 T cell receptor beta chains from the same sample are listed, as sequenced in a study of Ad26.COV2.S vaccination and SARS-CoV-2 variants. TCRdb keeps only in-frame clones here, not all; method: immunoSEQ multiplex PCR. The sample consists of about 350,000 clones, around 84% of them appearing once. This sample's treatment: roughly 18 received Ad26.COV2.S at low or high dose, single or two shots; about 5 received placebo; per-sample allocation not given. At day 63 after the first vaccine or placebo injection, samples were drawn. The sequencing used peripheral blood, collected in a trial of Ad26.COV2.S vaccine versus placebo. The receptors were gathered from a person aged 18 to 65 who received the Ad26.COV2.S COVID-19 vaccine or a placebo.

V usage is TRBV6-5 and J usage is TRBJ1-1; D unclear. Germline V gene data show CDR1 as MNHEY and CDR2 as SVGAGI. The CDR3 totals 13 residues. Trimming pared 6 bases from V and 1 base from J, leaving 9 bases between. CDR3: CASSFIRNTEAFF. CDR3 nucleotides: TGTGCCAGCAGCTTCATCCGGAACACTGAAGCTTTCTTT.

CDR3 coding DNA: TGTGCCAGCAGTACCCCTCGGGGAACACCCCTCCACTTT. Translating gives CASSTPRGTPLHF. The chain combines TRBV6-5 with TRBJ1-6; D is ambiguous. Germline loops: CDR1 MNHEY, CDR2 SVGAGI. The CDR3 has 13 amino acids. The germline V and J ends were trimmed by 5 bases and 11 bases, with 13 bases remaining between them.

The CDR3 reads CASSSAGTGGQSLHF. CDR3 nucleotides: TGTGCCAGCAGCAGTGCCGGGACAGGGGGCCAGTCCCTCCACTTT. V gene TRBV7-9 combines with J gene TRBJ1-6, with 12 bases matching TRBD1. V gave up 5 bases and J gave up 14 bases; unmatched junction bases: 10. This CDR3 spans 15 amino acids. CDR1 SEHNR and CDR2 FQNEAQ come from the germline V gene (reference sequence).

This chain joins TRBV5-1 and TRBJ1-2, with unresolved D. Germline-derived CDR1 and CDR2 are SGHRS and YFSETQ. This CDR3 spans 13 amino acids. V lost 0 bases to trimming and J lost 2 bases, with 5 bases between them. In DNA form, the CDR3 reads TGCGCCAGCAGCTTGGAAGGGAACTATGGCTACACCTTC. Its protein is CASSLEGNYGYTF. Supplemented by reference TRBV5-1 and TRBJ1-2, the full variable domain reads KAGVTQTPRYLIKTRGQQVTLSCSPISGHRSVSWYQQTPGQGLQFLFEYFSETQRNKGNFPGRFSGRQFSNSRSEMNVSTLELGDSALYLCASSLEGNYGYTFGSGTRLTVV.